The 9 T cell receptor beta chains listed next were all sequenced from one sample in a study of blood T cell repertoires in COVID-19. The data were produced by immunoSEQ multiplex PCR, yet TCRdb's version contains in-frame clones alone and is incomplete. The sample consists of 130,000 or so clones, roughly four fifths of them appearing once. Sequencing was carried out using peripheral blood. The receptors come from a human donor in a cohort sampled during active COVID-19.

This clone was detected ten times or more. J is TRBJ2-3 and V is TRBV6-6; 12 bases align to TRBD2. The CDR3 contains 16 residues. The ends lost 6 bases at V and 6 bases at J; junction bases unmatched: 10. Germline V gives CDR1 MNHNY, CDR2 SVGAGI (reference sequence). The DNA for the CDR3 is TGTGCCAGCAGCCGCCGACTAGCGGGGGTGGGTGATACGCAGTATTTT. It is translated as CASSRRLAGVGDTQYF.

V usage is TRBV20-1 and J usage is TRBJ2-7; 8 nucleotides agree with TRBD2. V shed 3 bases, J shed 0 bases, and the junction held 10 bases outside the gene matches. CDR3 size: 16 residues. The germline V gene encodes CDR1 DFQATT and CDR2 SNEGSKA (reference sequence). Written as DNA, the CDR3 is TGCAGTGCTAGTATTCCAGCGGGGGCCACCTCCTACGAGCAGTACTTC. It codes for CSASIPAGATSYEQYF.

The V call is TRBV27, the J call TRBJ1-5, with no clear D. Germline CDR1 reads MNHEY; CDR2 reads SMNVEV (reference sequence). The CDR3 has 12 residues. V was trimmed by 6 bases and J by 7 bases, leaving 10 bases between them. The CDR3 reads CASSPHGQPQHF. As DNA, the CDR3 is TGTGCCAGCAGCCCCCACGGGCAGCCCCAGCATTTT.

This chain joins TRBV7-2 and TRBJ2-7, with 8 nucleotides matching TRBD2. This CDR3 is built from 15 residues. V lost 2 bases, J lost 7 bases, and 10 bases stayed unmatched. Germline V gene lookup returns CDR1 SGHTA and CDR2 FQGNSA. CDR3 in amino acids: CASSLSGTGGLEQYF. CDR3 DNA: TGTGCCAGCAGCTTAAGTGGGACGGGGGGGCTGGAGCAGTACTTC.

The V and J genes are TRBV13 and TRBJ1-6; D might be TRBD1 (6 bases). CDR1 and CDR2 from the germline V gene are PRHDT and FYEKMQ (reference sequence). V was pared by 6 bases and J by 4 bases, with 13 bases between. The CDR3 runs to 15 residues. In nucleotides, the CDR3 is TGTGCCAGCAGATCAATGGGACAATATAATTCACCCCTCCACTTT. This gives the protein CASRSMGQYNSPLHF.

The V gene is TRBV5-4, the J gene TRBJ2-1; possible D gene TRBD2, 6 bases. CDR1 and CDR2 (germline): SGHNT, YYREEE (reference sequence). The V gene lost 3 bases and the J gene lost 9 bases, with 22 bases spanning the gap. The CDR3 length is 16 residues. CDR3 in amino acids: CASSSDRDSLPGEQFF. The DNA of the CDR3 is TGTGCCAGCAGCTCGGACCGGGACTCTCTACCGGGTGAGCAGTTCTTC.

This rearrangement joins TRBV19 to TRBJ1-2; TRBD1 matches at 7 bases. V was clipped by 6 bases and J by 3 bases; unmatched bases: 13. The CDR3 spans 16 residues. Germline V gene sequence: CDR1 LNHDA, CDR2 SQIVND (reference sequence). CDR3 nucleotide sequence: TGTGCCAGTAGGAACGCACCGACAGGGATTGACTATGGCTACACCTTC. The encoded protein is CASRNAPTGIDYGYTF.

The DNA for the CDR3 is TGTGCCAGCAGTGGGACTCCCAAGACCCAGTACTTC. Amino acid sequence: CASSGTPKTQYF. V and J are TRBV25-1 and TRBJ2-5, with a weak D call TRBD2 (5 bases). The CDR3 length is 12 residues. Germline V lookup: CDR1 MGHDK, CDR2 SYGVNS. V was pared by 4 bases and J by 6 bases, with 9 bases between.

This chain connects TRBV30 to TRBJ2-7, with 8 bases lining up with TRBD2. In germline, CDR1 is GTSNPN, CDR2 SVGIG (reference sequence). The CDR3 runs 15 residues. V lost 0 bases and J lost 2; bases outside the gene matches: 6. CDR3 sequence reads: CAWSVPTSGPYEQYF. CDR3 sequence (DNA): TGTGCCTGGAGTGTACCCACTAGCGGTCCCTACGAGCAGTACTTC.